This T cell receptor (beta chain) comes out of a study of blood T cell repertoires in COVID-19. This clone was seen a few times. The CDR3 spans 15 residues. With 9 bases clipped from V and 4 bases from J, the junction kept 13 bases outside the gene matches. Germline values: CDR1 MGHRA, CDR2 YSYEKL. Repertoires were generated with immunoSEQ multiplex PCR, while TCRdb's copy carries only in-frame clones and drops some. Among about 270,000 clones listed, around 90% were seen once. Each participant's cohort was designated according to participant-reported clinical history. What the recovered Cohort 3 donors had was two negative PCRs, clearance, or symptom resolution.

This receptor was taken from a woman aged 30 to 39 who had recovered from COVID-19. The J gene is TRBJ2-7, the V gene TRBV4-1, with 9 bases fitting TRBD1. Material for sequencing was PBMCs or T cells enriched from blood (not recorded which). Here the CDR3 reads CARGRHGTGSYEQYF. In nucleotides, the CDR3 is TGCGCCAGGGGGAGACACGGGACAGGGTCGTACGAGCAGTACTTC.